These 9 T cell receptor beta chains were all obtained from the same sample, sequenced in a study of blood T cell repertoires in COVID-19. Profiled with immunoSEQ multiplex PCR; TCRdb holds only in-frame clones, not every one. The sample records roughly 330,000 clones, 86% being singletons. The sequencing sample was made of peripheral blood. Receptors originate from a woman between 50 and 59 years old with acute or convalescent COVID-19.

The gene calls are TRBV5-4 and TRBJ1-3, with D possibly being TRBD1 (5 bases). The length of the CDR3 is 14 residues. Between the trimmed V and J ends, which lost 5 bases and 3 bases, there was a span of 12 bases. Per germline, CDR1 SGHNT and CDR2 YYREEE (reference sequence). The CDR3 reads CASRRQGYGNTIYF. The DNA of the CDR3 is TGTGCCAGCAGACGTCAGGGATATGGAAACACCATATATTTT.

This chain uses TRBV28 with TRBJ1-2; no clear D gene. The V gene lost 5 bases and the J gene lost 7 bases, with 11 bases spanning the gap. From germline, CDR1 is MDHEN and CDR2 SYDVKM. CDR3 length: 12 amino acids. The CDR3 nucleotides read TGTGCCAGCAGTGGCGGAGGGTTTGGCTACACCTTC. This gives the protein CASSGGGFGYTF.

This clone was seen once. The V and J genes are TRBV11-3 and TRBJ2-5, with TRBD2 as a possible D gene (6 bases). The germline CDR1 and CDR2 sequences are SGHNT and YENEEA. The V and J ends lost 4 bases and 3 bases respectively, with 15 bases between them. This CDR3 has 15 amino acids. DNA for the CDR3: TGTGCCAGCAGCTGGCCCTTCTGGGGGGAAGAGACCCAGTACTTC. Residues: CASSWPFWGEETQYF.

This clone was detected only once. This chain uses TRBV30 with TRBJ2-4, with D maybe TRBD2 (7 bases). The CDR3 covers 15 residues. Deletions cut 5 bases from V and 2 bases from J, with 16 bases between. The germline V gene has CDR1 GTSNPN and CDR2 SVGIG (reference sequence). The CDR3 nucleotides read TGTGCCTGGGCCGAGGGGGGGGCATCCAAAAACATTCAGTACTTC. The encoded protein is CAWAEGGASKNIQYF. Full variable domain (outside the CDR3, taken from reference TRBV30 and TRBJ2-4): SQTIHQWPATLVQPVGSPLSLECTVEGTSNPNLYWYRQAAGRGLQLLFYSVGIGQISSEVPQNLSASRPQDRQFILSSKKLLLSDSGFYLCAWAEGGASKNIQYFGAGTRLSVL.

V usage is TRBV4-3 and J usage is TRBJ1-1; D not resolved. V was cut by 0 bases and J by 5 bases, with 10 bases left in between. The length of the CDR3 is 14 residues. Per the germline V gene, CDR1 is LGHNA and CDR2 is YSLEER. This CDR3 is CASSQERRGTEAFF. The CDR3 DNA is TGCGCCAGCAGCCAAGAACGGCGGGGTACTGAAGCTTTCTTT.

This rearrangement joins TRBV27 to TRBJ1-5; tentatively, D is TRBD1 (5 bases). This CDR3 spans 14 amino acids. The V end lost 2 bases, the J end lost 6 bases, and 11 bases lay between the germline ends. The germline gives CDR1 MNHEY, CDR2 SMNVEV (reference sequence). The CDR3 bases are TGTGCCAGCAGTTTAGTGGGGCAGGGTCAGCCCCAGCATTTT. This sequence encodes CASSLVGQGQPQHF.

The V and J genes are TRBV5-1 and TRBJ2-7; D might be TRBD2 (6 bases). Germline CDR1 SGHRS, CDR2 YFSETQ. There are 17 residues in the CDR3. The V end lost 4 bases, the J end lost 0 bases, and 20 bases lay between the germline ends. The CDR3 DNA reads as TGCGCCAGCAGCAAAATGACCGGGACTCTCTACTCCTACGAGCAGTACTTC. As protein: CASSKMTGTLYSYEQYF.

In its sample, this clone was seen a few times. The CDR3 region has the DNA TGTGCCAGCAGGGCCCAGGGGCTGCACTATGGCTACACCTTC. Translated: CASRAQGLHYGYTF. The chain recombines TRBV6-5 with TRBJ1-2, with D tentatively TRBD1 (6 bases). CDR3 length: 14 residues. In germline, CDR1 is MNHEY, CDR2 SVGAGI. V dropped 6 bases and J dropped 3 bases, with 14 bases sitting between them.

The chain has TRBV20-1 and TRBJ1-5; 7 nucleotides agree with TRBD1. CDR3 length: 16 residues. CDR1 DFQATT and CDR2 SNEGSKA come from the germline V gene (reference sequence). With V trimmed by 5 bases and J by 0 bases, 10 bases remained unmatched. The CDR3 spells CSARETGHNSNQPQHF. The CDR3 nucleotides read TGCAGTGCTCGTGAGACAGGGCATAATAGCAATCAGCCCCAGCATTTT.